This T cell receptor beta chain is from a study of vaccination and CD4 T cells after COVID-19. Study-level background: Each enrolled participant received a two-dose regimen of either BNT162b2 or mRNA-1273 vaccine. Overlapping SARS-CoV-2, HCoV-NL63, HCoV-OC43 and HCoV-229E spike peptides were used to stimulate cells.

Losses at the gene ends were 10 bases for V and 5 bases for J; bases not matched to a gene: 6. The germline V gene encodes CDR1 KGHDR and CDR2 SFDVKD. There are 12 residues in the CDR3. Treatment specified: roughly 10-day PBMC culture with coronavirus spike peptide pools or control peptides (ViraFEST assay). Half-medium replacement with fresh IL-2 medium took place on days 3 and 7. Cultured CD4+ T-cell DNA underwent Oncomine TCR Beta short-read sequencing. TCRdb re-derived calls from the PCR reads in MiXCR, one entry per CDR3 protein. The repertoire consists of around 19,000 distinct CDR3 sequences, with less than 85% occurring once and the leading ten covering about 5.5%. Concerning this clonotype itself: What it binds is not known.

Material for sequencing was CD4+ T cells from blood, cultured in vitro. The clonotype was recovered from a human donor who had recovered from COVID-19. V is TRBV24-1 and J is TRBJ1-2; 7 nucleotides agree with TRBD1. CDR3 in amino acids: CATRTGDYGYTF. The CDR3, as DNA: TGTGCCACAAGAACAGGGGATTATGGCTACACCTTC.